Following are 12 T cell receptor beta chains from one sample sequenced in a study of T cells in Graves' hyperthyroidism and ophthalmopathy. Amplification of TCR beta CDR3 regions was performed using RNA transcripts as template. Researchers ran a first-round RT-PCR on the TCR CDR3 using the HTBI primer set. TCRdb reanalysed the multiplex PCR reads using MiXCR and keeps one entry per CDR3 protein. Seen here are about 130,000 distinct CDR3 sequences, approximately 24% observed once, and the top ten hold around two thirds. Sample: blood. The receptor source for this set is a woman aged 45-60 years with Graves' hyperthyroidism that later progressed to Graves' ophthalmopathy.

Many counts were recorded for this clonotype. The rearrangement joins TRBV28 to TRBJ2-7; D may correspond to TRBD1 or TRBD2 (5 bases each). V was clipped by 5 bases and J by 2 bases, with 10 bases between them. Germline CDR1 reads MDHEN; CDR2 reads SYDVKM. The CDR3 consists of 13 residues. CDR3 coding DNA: TGTGCCAGCAGTGTGGGACCTACCTACGAGCAGTACTTC. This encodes CASSVGPTYEQYF.

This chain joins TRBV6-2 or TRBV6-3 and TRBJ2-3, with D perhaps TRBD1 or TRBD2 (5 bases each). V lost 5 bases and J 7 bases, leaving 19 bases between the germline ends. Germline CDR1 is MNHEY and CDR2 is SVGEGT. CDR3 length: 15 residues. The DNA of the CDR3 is TGTGCCAGCAGTCGGGACCCAATAAGACCAAATACGCAGTATTTT. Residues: CASSRDPIRPNTQYF.

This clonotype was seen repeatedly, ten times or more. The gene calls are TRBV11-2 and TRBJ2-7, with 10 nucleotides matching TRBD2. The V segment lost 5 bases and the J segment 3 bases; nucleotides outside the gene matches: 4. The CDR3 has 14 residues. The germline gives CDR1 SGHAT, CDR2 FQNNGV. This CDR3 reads CASSRTSGSYEQYF. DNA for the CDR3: TGTGCCAGCAGCCGGACTAGCGGAAGCTACGAGCAGTACTTC.

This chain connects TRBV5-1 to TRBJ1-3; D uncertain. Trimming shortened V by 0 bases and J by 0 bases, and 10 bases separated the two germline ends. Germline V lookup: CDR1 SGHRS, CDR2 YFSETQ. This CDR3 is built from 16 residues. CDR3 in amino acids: CASSLAGGISGNTIYF. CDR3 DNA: TGCGCCAGCAGCTTGGCCGGTGGGATCTCTGGAAACACCATATATTTT.

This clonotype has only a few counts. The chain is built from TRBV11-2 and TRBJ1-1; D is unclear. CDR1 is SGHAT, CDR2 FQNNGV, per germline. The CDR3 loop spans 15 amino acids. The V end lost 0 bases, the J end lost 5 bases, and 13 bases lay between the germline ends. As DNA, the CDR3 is TGTGCCAGCAGCTTAGATCTGGCTCGTATAACTGAAGCTTTCTTT. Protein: CASSLDLARITEAFF. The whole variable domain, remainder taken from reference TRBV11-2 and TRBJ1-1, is EAGVAQSPRYKIIEKRQSVAFWCNPISGHATLYWYQQILGQGPKLLIQFQNNGVVDDSQLPKDRFSAERLKGVDSTLKIQPAKLEDSAVYLCASSLDLARITEAFFGQGTRLTVV.

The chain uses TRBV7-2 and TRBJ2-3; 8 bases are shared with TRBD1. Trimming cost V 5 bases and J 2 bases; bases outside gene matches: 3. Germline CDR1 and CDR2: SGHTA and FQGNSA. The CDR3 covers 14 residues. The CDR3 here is CASSRTGTTDTQYF. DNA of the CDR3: TGTGCCAGCAGCCGGACAGGGACCACAGATACGCAGTATTTT. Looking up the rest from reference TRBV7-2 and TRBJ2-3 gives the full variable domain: GAGVSQSPSNKVTEKGKDVELRCDPISGHTALYWYRQSLGQGLEFLIYFQGNSAPDKSGLPSDRFSAERTGGSVSTLTIQRTQQEDSAVYLCASSRTGTTDTQYFGPGTRLTVL.

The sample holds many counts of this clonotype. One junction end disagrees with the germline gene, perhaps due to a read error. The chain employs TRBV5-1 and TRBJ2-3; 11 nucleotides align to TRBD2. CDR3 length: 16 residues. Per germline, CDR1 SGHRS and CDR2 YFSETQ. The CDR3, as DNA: TGCGCCAGTAGCTCCTCTAGCGGGAGGAGGTCAGATACGCAGTATTTT. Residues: CASSSSSGRRSDTQYF. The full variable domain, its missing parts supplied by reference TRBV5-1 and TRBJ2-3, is KAGVTQTPRYLIKTRGQQVTLSCSPISGHRSVSWYQQTPGQGLQFLFEYFSETQRNKGNFPGRFSGRQFSNSRSEMNVSTLELGDSALYLCASSSSSGRRSDTQYFGPGTRLTVL.

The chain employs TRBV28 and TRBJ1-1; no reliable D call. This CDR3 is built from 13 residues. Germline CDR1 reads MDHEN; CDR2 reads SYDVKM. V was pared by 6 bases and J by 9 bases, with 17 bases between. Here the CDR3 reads CASSPPGIIKAFF. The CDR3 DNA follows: TGTGCCAGCAGCCCGCCCGGGATTATAAAAGCTTTCTTT.

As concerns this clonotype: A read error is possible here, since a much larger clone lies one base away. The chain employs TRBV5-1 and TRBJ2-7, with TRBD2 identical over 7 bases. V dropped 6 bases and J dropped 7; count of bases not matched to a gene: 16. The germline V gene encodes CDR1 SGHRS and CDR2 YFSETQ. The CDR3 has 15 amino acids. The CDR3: CASTSGGSSYNEQYF. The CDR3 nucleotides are TGCGCCAGCACCTCTGGCGGGAGTTCTTACAATGAGCAGTACTTC.

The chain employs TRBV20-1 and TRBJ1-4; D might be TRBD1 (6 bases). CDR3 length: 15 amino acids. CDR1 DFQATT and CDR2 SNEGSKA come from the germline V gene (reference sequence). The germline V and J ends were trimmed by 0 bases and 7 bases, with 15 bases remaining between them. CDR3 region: CSARDLAGESEKLFF. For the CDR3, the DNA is TGCAGTGCTAGAGATTTGGCAGGGGAGAGTGAAAAACTGTTTTTT.

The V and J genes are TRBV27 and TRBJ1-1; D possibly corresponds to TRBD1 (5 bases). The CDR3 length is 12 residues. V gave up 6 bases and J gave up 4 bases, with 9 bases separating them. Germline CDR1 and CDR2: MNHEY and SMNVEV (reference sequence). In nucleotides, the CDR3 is TGTGCCAGCAGGGGGCTTAGCACTGAAGCTTTCTTT. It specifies CASRGLSTEAFF.

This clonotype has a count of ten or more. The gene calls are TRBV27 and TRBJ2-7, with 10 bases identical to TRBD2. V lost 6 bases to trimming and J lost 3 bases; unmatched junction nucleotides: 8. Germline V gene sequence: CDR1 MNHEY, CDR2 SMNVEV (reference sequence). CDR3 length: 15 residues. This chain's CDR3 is CASRKSGRDYYEQYF. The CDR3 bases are TGTGCCAGCAGGAAGAGCGGGAGGGACTACTACGAGCAGTACTTC.